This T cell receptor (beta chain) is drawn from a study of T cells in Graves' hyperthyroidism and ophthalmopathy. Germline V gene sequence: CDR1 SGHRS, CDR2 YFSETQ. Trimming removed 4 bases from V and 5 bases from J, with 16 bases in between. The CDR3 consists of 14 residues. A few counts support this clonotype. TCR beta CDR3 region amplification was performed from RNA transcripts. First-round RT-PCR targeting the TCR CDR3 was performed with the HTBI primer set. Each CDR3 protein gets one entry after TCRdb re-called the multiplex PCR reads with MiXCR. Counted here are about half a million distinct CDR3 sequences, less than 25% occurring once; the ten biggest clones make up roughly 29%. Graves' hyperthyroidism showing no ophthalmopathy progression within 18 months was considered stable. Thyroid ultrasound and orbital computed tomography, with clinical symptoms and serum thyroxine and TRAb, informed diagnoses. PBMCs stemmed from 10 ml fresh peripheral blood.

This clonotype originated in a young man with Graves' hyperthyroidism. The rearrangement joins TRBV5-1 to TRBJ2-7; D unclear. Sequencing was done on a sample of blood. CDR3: CASSVGTAKDEQYF. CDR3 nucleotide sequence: TGCGCCAGCAGCGTTGGAACGGCCAAGGACGAGCAGTACTTC. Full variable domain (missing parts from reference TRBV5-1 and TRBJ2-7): KAGVTQTPRYLIKTRGQQVTLSCSPISGHRSVSWYQQTPGQGLQFLFEYFSETQRNKGNFPGRFSGRQFSNSRSEMNVSTLELGDSALYLCASSVGTAKDEQYFGPGTRLTVT.